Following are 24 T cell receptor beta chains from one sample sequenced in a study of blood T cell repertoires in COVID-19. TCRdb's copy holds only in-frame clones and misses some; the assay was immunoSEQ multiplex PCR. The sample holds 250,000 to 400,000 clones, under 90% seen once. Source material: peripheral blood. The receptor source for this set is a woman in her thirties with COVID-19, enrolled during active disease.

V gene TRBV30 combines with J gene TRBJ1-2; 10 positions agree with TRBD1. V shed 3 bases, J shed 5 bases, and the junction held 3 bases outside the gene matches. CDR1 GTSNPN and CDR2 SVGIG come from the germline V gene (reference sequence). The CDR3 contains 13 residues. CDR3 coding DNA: TGTGCCTGGAGCACGGGACAGGGGTATGGCTACACCTTC. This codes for CAWSTGQGYGYTF.

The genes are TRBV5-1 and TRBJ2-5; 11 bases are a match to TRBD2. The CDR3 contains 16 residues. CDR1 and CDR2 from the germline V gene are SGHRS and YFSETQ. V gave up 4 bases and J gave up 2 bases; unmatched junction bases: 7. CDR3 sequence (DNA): TGCGCCAGCAGCCCCTCGACTAGCGGGGATCAAGAGACCCAGTACTTC. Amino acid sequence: CASSPSTSGDQETQYF.

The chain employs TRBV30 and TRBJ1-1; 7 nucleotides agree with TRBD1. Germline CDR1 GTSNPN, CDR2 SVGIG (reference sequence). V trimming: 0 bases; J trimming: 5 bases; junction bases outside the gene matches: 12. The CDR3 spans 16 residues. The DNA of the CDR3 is TGTGCCTGGAGTGTAATGGGCAGGGGGATTGAGACTGAAGCTTTCTTT. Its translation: CAWSVMGRGIETEAFF.

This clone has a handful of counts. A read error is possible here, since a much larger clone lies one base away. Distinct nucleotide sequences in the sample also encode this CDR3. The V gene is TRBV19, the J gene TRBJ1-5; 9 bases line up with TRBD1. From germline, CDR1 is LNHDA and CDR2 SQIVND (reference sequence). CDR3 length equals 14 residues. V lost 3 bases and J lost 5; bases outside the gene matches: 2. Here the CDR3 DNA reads TGTGCCAGTAGTATTTGGACAGGGGATCAGCCCCAGCATTTT. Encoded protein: CASSIWTGDQPQHF. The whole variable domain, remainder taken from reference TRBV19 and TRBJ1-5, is DGGITQSPKYLFRKEGQNVTLSCEQNLNHDAMYWYRQDPGQGLRLIYYSQIVNDFQKGDIAEGYSVSREKKESFPLTVTSAQKNPTAFYLCASSIWTGDQPQHFGDGTRLSIL.

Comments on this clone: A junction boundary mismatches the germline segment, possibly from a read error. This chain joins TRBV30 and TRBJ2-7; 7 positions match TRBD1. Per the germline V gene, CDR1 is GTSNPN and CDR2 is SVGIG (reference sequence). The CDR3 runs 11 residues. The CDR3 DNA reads TGTGCCTGGAGTGAGTTAGGGGGCGCGGACTTC. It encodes CAWSELGGADF.

CDR3 amino acids: CASYRSSSYEQYF. CDR3 DNA: TGTGCCAGTTACAGAAGTTCCTCCTACGAGCAGTACTTC. V is TRBV6-5 and J is TRBJ2-7; no clear D gene. CDR1 and CDR2 (germline): MNHEY, SVGAGI. V lost 9 bases and J 0 bases, leaving 12 bases between the germline ends. This CDR3 has 13 amino acids.

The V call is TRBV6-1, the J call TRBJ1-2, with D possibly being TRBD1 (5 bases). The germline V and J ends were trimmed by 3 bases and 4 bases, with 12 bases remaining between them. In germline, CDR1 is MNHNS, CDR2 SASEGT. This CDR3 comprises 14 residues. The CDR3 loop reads CASSEGRLGYGYTF. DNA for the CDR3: TGTGCCAGCAGTGAGGGGCGACTCGGCTATGGCTACACCTTC.

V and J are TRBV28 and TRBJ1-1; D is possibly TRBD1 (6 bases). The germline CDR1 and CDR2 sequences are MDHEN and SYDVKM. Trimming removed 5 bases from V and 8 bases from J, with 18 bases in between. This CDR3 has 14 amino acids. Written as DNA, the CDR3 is TGTGCCAGCAGTCCAACAGGGAATTGGGTCGAAGCTTTCTTT. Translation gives CASSPTGNWVEAFF. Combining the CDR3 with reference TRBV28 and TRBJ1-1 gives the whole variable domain DVKVTQSSRYLVKRTGEKVFLECVQDMDHENMFWYRQDPGLGLRLIYFSYDVKMKEKGDIPEGYSVSREKKERFSLILESASTNQTSMYLCASSPTGNWVEAFFGQGTRLTVV.

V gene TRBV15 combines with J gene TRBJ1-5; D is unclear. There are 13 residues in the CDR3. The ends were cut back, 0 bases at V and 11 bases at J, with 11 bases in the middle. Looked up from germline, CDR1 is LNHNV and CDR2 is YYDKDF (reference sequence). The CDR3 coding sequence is TGTGCCACCAGCAGAGACCCAGATACGACCCAGCATTTT. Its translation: CATSRDPDTTQHF.

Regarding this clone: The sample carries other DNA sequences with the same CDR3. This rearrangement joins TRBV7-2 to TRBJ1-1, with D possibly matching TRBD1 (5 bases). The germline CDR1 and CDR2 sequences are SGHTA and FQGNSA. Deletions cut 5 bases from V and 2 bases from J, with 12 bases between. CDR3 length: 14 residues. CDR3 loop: CASSPIQGNTEAFF. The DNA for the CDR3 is TGTGCCAGCAGCCCTATTCAGGGTAACACTGAAGCTTTCTTT.

CDR3 sequence reads: CASSKDRVGYGYTF. The CDR3 bases are TGTGCCAGCAGCAAAGACAGGGTTGGCTATGGCTACACCTTC. J is TRBJ1-2 and V is TRBV21-1; whether TRBD1, the table's D call, matches the DNA was not checked. TRBV21-1 is noted as a pseudogene. This CDR3 contains 14 residues.

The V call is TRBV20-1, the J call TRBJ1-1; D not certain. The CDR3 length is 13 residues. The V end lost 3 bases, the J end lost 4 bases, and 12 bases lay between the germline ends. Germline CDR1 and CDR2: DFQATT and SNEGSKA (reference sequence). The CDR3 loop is CSASISSGTEAFF. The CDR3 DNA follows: TGCAGTGCTAGTATTTCGTCGGGCACTGAAGCTTTCTTT.

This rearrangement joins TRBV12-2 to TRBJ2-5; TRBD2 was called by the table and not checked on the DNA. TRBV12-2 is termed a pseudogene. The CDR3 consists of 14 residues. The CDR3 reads CASRLGGSQETQYF. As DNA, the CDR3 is TGTGCAAGTCGCTTAGGCGGATCCCAAGAGACCCAGTACTTC.

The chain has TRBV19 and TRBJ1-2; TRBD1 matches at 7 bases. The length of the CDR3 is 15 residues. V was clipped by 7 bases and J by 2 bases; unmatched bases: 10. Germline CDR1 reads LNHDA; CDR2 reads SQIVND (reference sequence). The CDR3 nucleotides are TGTGCCAGTACCCAGGGACAGACCTTAAACTATGGCTACACCTTC. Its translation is CASTQGQTLNYGYTF.

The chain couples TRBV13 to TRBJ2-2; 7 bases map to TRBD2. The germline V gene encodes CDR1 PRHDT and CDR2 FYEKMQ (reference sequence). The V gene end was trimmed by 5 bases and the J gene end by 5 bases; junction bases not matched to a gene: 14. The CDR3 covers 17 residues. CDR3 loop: CASSPLGGSSWTGELFF. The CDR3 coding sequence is TGTGCCAGCAGCCCTCTTGGCGGGAGTAGTTGGACCGGGGAGCTGTTTTTT.

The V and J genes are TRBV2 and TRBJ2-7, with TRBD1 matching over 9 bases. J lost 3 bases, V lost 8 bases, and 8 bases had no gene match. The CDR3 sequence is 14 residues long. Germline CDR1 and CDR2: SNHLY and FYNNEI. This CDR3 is CASSTGTGFYEQYF. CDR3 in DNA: TGTGCCAGCTCTACCGGGACAGGGTTCTACGAGCAGTACTTC.

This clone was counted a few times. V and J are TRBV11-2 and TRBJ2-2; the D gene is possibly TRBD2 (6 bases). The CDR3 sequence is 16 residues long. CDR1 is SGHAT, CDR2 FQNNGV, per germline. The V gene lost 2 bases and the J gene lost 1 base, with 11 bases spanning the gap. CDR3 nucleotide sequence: TGTGCCAGCAGCTTACTGGCGGGGCTGAACACCGGGGAGCTGTTTTTT. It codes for CASSLLAGLNTGELFF. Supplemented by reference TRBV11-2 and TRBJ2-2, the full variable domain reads EAGVAQSPRYKIIEKRQSVAFWCNPISGHATLYWYQQILGQGPKLLIQFQNNGVVDDSQLPKDRFSAERLKGVDSTLKIQPAKLEDSAVYLCASSLLAGLNTGELFFGEGSRLTVL.

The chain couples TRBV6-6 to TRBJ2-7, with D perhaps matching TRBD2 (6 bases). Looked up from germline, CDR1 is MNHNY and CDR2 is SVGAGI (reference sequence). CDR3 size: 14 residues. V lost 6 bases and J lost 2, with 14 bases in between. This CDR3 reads CASSRDSTAYEQYF. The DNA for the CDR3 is TGTGCCAGCAGCCGGGACTCGACTGCCTACGAGCAGTACTTC.

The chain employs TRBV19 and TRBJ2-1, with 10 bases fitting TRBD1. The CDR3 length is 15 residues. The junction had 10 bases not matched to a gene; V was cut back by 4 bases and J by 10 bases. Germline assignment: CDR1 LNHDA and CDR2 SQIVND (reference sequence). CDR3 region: CASSTGQGFYGEQFF. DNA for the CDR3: TGTGCCAGTAGTACGGGACAGGGGTTTTACGGGGAGCAGTTCTTC.

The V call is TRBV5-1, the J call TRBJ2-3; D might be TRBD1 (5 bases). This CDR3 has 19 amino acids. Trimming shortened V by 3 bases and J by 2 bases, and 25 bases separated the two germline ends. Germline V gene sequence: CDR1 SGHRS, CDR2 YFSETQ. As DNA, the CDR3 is TGCGCCAGCAGCTCTGGGCCAGGGTGGCAGAGTAGTTACACAGATACGCAGTATTTT. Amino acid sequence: CASSSGPGWQSSYTDTQYF.

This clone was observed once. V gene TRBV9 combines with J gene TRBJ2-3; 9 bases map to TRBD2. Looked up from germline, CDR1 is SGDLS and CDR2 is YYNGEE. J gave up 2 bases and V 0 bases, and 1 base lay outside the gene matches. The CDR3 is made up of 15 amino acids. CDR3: CASSVGGRATDTQYF. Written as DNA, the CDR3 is TGTGCCAGCAGCGTAGGCGGGAGGGCCACAGATACGCAGTATTTT.

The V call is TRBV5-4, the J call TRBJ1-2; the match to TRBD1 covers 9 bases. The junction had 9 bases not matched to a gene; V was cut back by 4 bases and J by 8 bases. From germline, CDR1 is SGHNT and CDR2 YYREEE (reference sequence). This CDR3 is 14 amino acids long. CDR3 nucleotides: TGTGCCAGCAGCCCCGAACGGACAGGGGAAGGCTACACCTTC. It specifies CASSPERTGEGYTF.

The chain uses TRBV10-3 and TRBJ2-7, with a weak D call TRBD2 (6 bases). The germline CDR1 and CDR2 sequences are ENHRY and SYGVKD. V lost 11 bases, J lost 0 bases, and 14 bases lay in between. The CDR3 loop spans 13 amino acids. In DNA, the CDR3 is TGTGCCGGGCGGGACGGGAGCTCCTACGAGCAGTACTTC. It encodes CAGRDGSSYEQYF.

The CDR3 protein is CASSLNGQNYNYGYTF. The CDR3, as DNA: TGCGCCAGCAGCCTGAACGGACAGAACTACAACTATGGCTACACCTTC. The rearrangement joins TRBV5-1 to TRBJ1-2; tentative D call: TRBD1 (6 bases). V lost 4 bases, J lost 2 bases, and 18 bases lay in between. CDR1 and CDR2 (germline): SGHRS, YFSETQ. The CDR3 covers 16 residues.